This T cell receptor (beta chain) emerged from a study of T cell responses to AZD1222 COVID-19 vaccine. Whole-study context: Second-dose intervals of approximately 4 or approximately 12 weeks were pooled.

This table comes from immunoSEQ multiplex PCR, and its TCRdb copy is limited to in-frame clones, with some not included. The table records about 120,000 clones, 65% to 85% of them present only once. Study observations and caveats: Mostly white British, mostly female donors; authors suggested clonal diversity may be underestimated. Vaccine-related CD4 TCRs covered spike, predominating at 160-218 and 743-854. No day 14 peak samples; only post-peak repertoires were characterized.

The CDR3 spans 12 residues. V lost 5 bases and J lost 3, with 6 bases in between. From germline, CDR1 is KGHDR and CDR2 SFDVKD. Regarding this clone: As yet, its antigen is unknown.

Here the sequenced sample was peripheral blood, taken on day 0 of AZD1222 vaccination. The receptor comes from an adult in good health. This chain links TRBV24-1 with TRBJ2-5, with D perhaps matching TRBD2 (5 bases). This chain's CDR3 is CATSAGEETQYF. CDR3 nucleotides: TGTGCCACCAGTGCCGGGGAAGAGACCCAGTACTTC.